This passage covers 17 T cell receptor beta chains from one sample sequenced in a study of blood T cell repertoires in COVID-19. Clones were read by immunoSEQ multiplex PCR, and TCRdb kept only the in-frame ones, dropping some. Altogether around 180,000 clones are present, approximately 85% being singletons, with the ten largest covering 3% to 3.5%. The material sequenced was peripheral blood. The receptors originated from a man in his 60s with acute or convalescent COVID-19.

This clone was picked up one time. This CDR3 is CARRRPGADYEQYF. The CDR3 DNA sequence: TGTGCCAGAAGACGCCCGGGAGCAGATTACGAGCAGTACTTC. The chain joins TRBV28 to TRBJ2-7, with a possible D match to TRBD2 (6 bases). This CDR3 has 14 residues. The V gene lost 9 bases and the J gene lost 4 bases, with 19 bases spanning the gap. CDR1 is MDHEN, CDR2 SYDVKM, per germline.

This sequence joins TRBV5-6 and TRBJ2-7; D perhaps matches TRBD1 (6 bases). Germline loops: CDR1 SGHDT, CDR2 YYEEEE. V was clipped by 2 bases and J by 3 bases, with 12 bases between them. The CDR3 has 14 residues. CDR3 DNA sequence: TGTGCCAGCAGCTTCAGGGGTGCGGGCTACGAGCAGTACTTC. Protein sequence: CASSFRGAGYEQYF.

This chain uses TRBV7-2 with TRBJ2-5, with D possibly matching TRBD2 (5 bases). The CDR3 runs to 11 residues. Germline CDR1 SGHTA, CDR2 FQGNSA. V was clipped by 7 bases and J by 5 bases, with 8 bases between them. This chain's CDR3 is CASTPGETQYF. The CDR3 DNA reads TGTGCCAGCACCCCGGGGGAGACCCAGTACTTC.

This chain uses TRBV2 with TRBJ2-3, with 10 positions matching TRBD2. V lost 8 bases and J lost 3; bases outside the gene matches: 11. Germline lookup yields CDR1 SNHLY and CDR2 FYNNEI. CDR3 length equals 16 residues. CDR3 sequence (DNA): TGTGCCAGCTATCACCTAGCGGGAGCGGGAACAGATACGCAGTATTTT. Its translation: CASYHLAGAGTDTQYF.

As DNA, the CDR3 is TGTGCCAGCTCACCCGAATCGAAGGGGTCACCCCTCCACTTT. Translation: CASSPESKGSPLHF. The chain carries TRBV18 and TRBJ1-6, with D perhaps TRBD1 (5 bases). The CDR3 is made up of 14 amino acids. Between the trimmed V and J ends, which lost 3 bases and 10 bases, there was a span of 13 bases. CDR1 and CDR2 (germline): KGHSH, LQKENI.

The rearrangement uses TRBV27 and TRBJ2-1; unclear D gene. Trimming cost V 5 bases and J 6 bases, with 11 bases left between them. The CDR3 is made up of 13 amino acids. CDR1 and CDR2 (germline): MNHEY, SMNVEV (reference sequence). CDR3 coding DNA: TGTGCCAGCAGTAATCCTAGTCCCAATGAGCAGTTCTTC. This codes for CASSNPSPNEQFF.

The genes are TRBV28 and TRBJ2-1; 7 nucleotides agree with TRBD1. CDR3 length: 12 residues. The V gene end was trimmed by 3 bases and the J gene end by 14 bases; junction bases not matched to a gene: 7. CDR1 and CDR2 from the germline V gene are MDHEN and SYDVKM. The CDR3 sequence: CASSLTGRVEFF. The CDR3 DNA reads TGTGCCAGCAGTTTGACAGGGAGAGTGGAGTTCTTC.

This clone was seen a single time. The DNA for the CDR3 is TGTGCCAGCAGCCAAGAGGGGACTAGCCGCGAGCAGTACTTC. Residues: CASSQEGTSREQYF. The V and J genes are TRBV3-1 (or the pseudogene TRBV3-2) and TRBJ2-7, with 9 bases identical to TRBD2. V lost 0 bases, J lost 6 bases, and 3 bases stayed unmatched. The CDR3 contains 14 residues. The germline V gene has CDR1 LGHDT and CDR2 YNNKEL (reference sequence).

The chain carries TRBV28 and TRBJ2-4; TRBD2 is a possible D gene (7 bases). Trimming pared 6 bases from V and 8 bases from J, leaving 17 bases between. The CDR3 sequence is 14 residues long. The germline gives CDR1 MDHEN, CDR2 SYDVKM. The CDR3 region is CASSAGGGADIQYF. CDR3 nucleotides: TGTGCCAGCAGCGCGGGCGGGGGCGCAGACATTCAGTACTTC. Together with reference TRBV28 and TRBJ2-4, the CDR3 gives the full variable domain: DVKVTQSSRYLVKRTGEKVFLECVQDMDHENMFWYRQDPGLGLRLIYFSYDVKMKEKGDIPEGYSVSREKKERFSLILESASTNQTSMYLCASSAGGGADIQYFGAGTRLSVL.

The chain couples TRBV20-1 to TRBJ2-1, with no clear D. Germline values: CDR1 DFQATT, CDR2 SNEGSKA (reference sequence). The length of the CDR3 is 11 residues. CDR3 amino acids: CSLASYNEQFF. In nucleotides, the CDR3 is TGCAGCCTGGCCTCCTACAATGAGCAGTTCTTC.

The chain is built from TRBV19 and TRBJ2-1, with 8 bases identical to TRBD2. There are 14 residues in the CDR3. The germline V gene has CDR1 LNHDA and CDR2 SQIVND (reference sequence). The J segment lost 4 bases and the V segment lost 3 bases, leaving 2 bases of the junction unmatched. The CDR3: CASSISGTYNEQFF. The CDR3 DNA sequence: TGTGCCAGTAGTATTAGCGGGACATACAATGAGCAGTTCTTC.

The CDR3 here is CASSERSGQNYGYTF. CDR3 DNA sequence: TGTGCCAGCAGTGAGCGGTCGGGACAGAACTATGGCTACACCTTC. V usage is TRBV6-1 and J usage is TRBJ1-2; 7 bases line up with TRBD1. Germline CDR1 MNHNS, CDR2 SASEGT. The CDR3 is 15 amino acids. With 3 bases clipped from V and 2 bases from J, the junction kept 6 bases outside the gene matches.

The V and J genes are TRBV2 and TRBJ1-5; D is unresolved. Trimming stripped 1 base from V and 0 bases from J, with 7 bases between. CDR3 length equals 15 residues. Germline assignment: CDR1 SNHLY and CDR2 FYNNEI. The CDR3 loop is CASSEGPYSNQPQHF. The CDR3, as DNA: TGTGCCAGCAGTGAAGGGCCGTATAGCAATCAGCCCCAGCATTTT.

This chain joins TRBV7-3 and TRBJ2-2; TRBD2 might be the D (5 bases). Germline loops: CDR1 SGHTA, CDR2 FQGTGA. V dropped 5 bases and J dropped 2 bases, with 18 bases sitting between them. The CDR3 spans 17 residues. CDR3 in DNA: TGTGCCAGCAGCGCACGGTCTAGCAGTCTCAACACCGGGGAGCTGTTTTTT. This codes for CASSARSSSLNTGELFF.

The chain uses TRBV7-2 and TRBJ2-5; 14 bases match TRBD2. CDR1 is SGHTA, CDR2 FQGNSA, per germline. Losses at the gene ends were 4 bases for V and 6 bases for J; bases not matched to a gene: 7. The CDR3 extends over 16 amino acids. This CDR3 is CASSSGTSGRGKTQYF. CDR3 DNA: TGTGCCAGCAGCTCCGGGACTAGCGGGAGAGGGAAGACCCAGTACTTC.

The chain uses TRBV5-6 and TRBJ1-5; the match to TRBD1 covers 8 bases. The CDR3 consists of 16 residues. The germline V gene has CDR1 SGHDT and CDR2 YYEEEE. Germline trimming cut 2 bases from V and 6 bases from J; bases unmatched to any gene: 10. The CDR3 spells CASSLMTGAGVQPQHF. DNA of the CDR3: TGTGCCAGCAGCTTAATGACAGGGGCCGGTGTTCAGCCCCAGCATTTT.

J is TRBJ2-1 and V is TRBV27, with 10 positions matching TRBD1. Per the germline V gene, CDR1 is MNHEY and CDR2 is SMNVEV (reference sequence). This CDR3 has 17 amino acids. The junction had 8 bases not matched to a gene; V was cut back by 2 bases and J by 4 bases. CDR3 in DNA: TGTGCCAGCAGTTTAAGGTTCGGGACAGGGGCTTACAATGAGCAGTTCTTC. This gives the protein CASSLRFGTGAYNEQFF.